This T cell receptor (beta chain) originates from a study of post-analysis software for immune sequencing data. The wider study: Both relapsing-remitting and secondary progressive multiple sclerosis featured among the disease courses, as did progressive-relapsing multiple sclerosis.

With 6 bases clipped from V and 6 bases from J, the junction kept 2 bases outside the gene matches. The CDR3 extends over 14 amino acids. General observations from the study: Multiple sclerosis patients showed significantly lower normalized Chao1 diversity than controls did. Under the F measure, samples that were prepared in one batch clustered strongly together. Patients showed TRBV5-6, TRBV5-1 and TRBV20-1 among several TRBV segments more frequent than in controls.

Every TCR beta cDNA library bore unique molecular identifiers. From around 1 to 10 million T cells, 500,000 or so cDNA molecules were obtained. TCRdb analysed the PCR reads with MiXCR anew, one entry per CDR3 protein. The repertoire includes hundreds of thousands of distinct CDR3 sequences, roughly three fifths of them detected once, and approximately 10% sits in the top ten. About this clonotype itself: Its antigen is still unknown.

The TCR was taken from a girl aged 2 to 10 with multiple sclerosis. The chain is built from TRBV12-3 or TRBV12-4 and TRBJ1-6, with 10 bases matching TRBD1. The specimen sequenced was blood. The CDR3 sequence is CASSWDRGNSPLHF. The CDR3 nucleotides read TGTGCCAGCAGCTGGGACAGGGGTAATTCACCCCTCCACTTT.